The 24 T cell receptor beta chains given below trace back to one sample, sequenced in a study of Ad26.COV2.S vaccination and SARS-CoV-2 variants. Regarding treatment: 15 to 20 received Ad26.COV2.S at low or high dose, single or two shots; a few received placebo; per-sample allocation not given. Collection of the samples took place on day 63 after the first injection of vaccine or placebo. Some clones are missing from TCRdb's copy, which holds only in-frame ones; the method was immunoSEQ multiplex PCR. The sample shows over 450,000 clones, 80% to 90% of them seen only once. Source: peripheral blood, taken in a trial of Ad26.COV2.S vaccine versus placebo. All receptors derive from a person aged 18-65 years who received the Ad26.COV2.S COVID-19 vaccine or a placebo.

The chain carries TRBV19 and TRBJ2-1; 12 bases agree with TRBD2. The CDR3 has 15 residues. The germline V gene encodes CDR1 LNHDA and CDR2 SQIVND (reference sequence). Trimming at V came to 6 bases and at J to 3 bases, leaving 3 bases not matched to a gene. CDR3 bases: TGTGCCAGTAGCCCGACTAGCGGGAGCTACAATGAGCAGTTCTTC. It yields the protein CASSPTSGSYNEQFF.

In its sample, this clone was seen once. The chain employs TRBV5-1 and TRBJ2-3; the D gene is possibly TRBD1 (6 bases). Deletions cut 5 bases from V and 0 bases from J, with 10 bases between. In germline, CDR1 is SGHRS, CDR2 YFSETQ. The CDR3 contains 14 residues. Written as DNA, the CDR3 is TGCGCCAGCAGAGCACAGGGAAGCACAGATACGCAGTATTTT. This translates into CASRAQGSTDTQYF.

Here the CDR3 DNA reads TGTGCCAGCAGACCAGGGGGCGAGAACACTGAAGCTTTCTTT. It specifies CASRPGGENTEAFF. The V and J genes are TRBV27 and TRBJ1-1, with 8 bases that match TRBD1. The length of the CDR3 is 14 residues. V was clipped by 6 bases and J by 1 base; unmatched bases: 4. Looked up from germline, CDR1 is MNHEY and CDR2 is SMNVEV (reference sequence).

This clone occurred once. The J gene is TRBJ1-2, the V gene TRBV18; D is perhaps TRBD1 (6 bases). V was pared by 5 bases and J by 2 bases, with 15 bases between. The CDR3 spans 15 residues. Germline V gene data show CDR1 as KGHSH and CDR2 as LQKENI. The CDR3 nucleotides read TGTGCCAGCTCAATGTCGGGGGGGCCGAACTATGGCTACACCTTC. Protein product: CASSMSGGPNYGYTF.

The chain recombines TRBV3-1 (or the pseudogene TRBV3-2) with TRBJ1-6; D gene unclear. The CDR3 length is 15 residues. V dropped 2 bases and J dropped 7 bases, with 12 bases sitting between them. In germline, CDR1 is LGHDT, CDR2 YNNKEL (reference sequence). The CDR3 region is CASSQMRAYNSPLHF. CDR3 sequence (DNA): TGTGCCAGCAGCCAAATGCGGGCATACAATTCACCCCTCCACTTT.

This clone was detected only a few times. The sample carries other DNA sequences with the same CDR3. This chain uses TRBV28 with TRBJ2-2, with D tentatively TRBD1 (6 bases). The CDR3 is 14 residues long. V was cut by 3 bases and J by 1 base, with 6 bases left in between. Germline V gives CDR1 MDHEN, CDR2 SYDVKM. The CDR3 nucleotides read TGTGCCAGCAGTTTGGGACAGAACACCGGGGAGCTGTTTTTT. Translated, it gives CASSLGQNTGELFF.

V is TRBV4-1 and J is TRBJ2-1; D unresolved. The CDR3 runs 14 residues. Trimming stripped 3 bases from V and 4 bases from J, with 10 bases between. The V gene's germline CDR1 is MGHRA and CDR2 YSYEKL. The chain's CDR3 is CASSHANRYNEQFF. CDR3 bases: TGCGCCAGCAGCCATGCTAACCGATACAATGAGCAGTTCTTC.

The V call is TRBV28, the J call TRBJ2-7; TRBD1 matches 10 bases. The CDR3 has 12 amino acids. J was trimmed by 3 bases and V by 8 bases; bases with no gene match: 1. The germline gives CDR1 MDHEN, CDR2 SYDVKM. CDR3 in DNA: TGTGCCAGCGGACAGGGGGTCTACGAGCAGTACTTC. This gives the protein CASGQGVYEQYF.

This sequence joins TRBV27 and TRBJ2-2; D is possibly TRBD2 (5 bases). The germline V and J ends were trimmed by 3 bases and 3 bases, with 14 bases remaining between them. CDR1 and CDR2 from the germline V gene are MNHEY and SMNVEV (reference sequence). This CDR3 is built from 16 residues. The CDR3 nucleotides read TGTGCCAGCAGTTTCCTCCAATTAGCGCACACCGGGGAGCTGTTTTTT. It yields the protein CASSFLQLAHTGELFF.

In nucleotides, the CDR3 is TGTGCCAGCAGCGGTACCCCTCTAGCGGAGCAGTTCTTC. It translates to CASSGTPLAEQFF. The V gene is TRBV13, the J gene TRBJ2-1; weak D call: TRBD2 (6 bases). This CDR3 region has 13 residues. Germline CDR1 reads PRHDT; CDR2 reads FYEKMQ (reference sequence). Trimming stripped 5 bases from V and 10 bases from J, with 15 bases between.

The genes are TRBV5-4 and TRBJ2-1, with 8 bases lining up with TRBD2. The CDR3 has 17 amino acids. With V trimmed by 3 bases and J by 3 bases, 11 bases remained unmatched. Germline V gene lookup returns CDR1 SGHNT and CDR2 YYREEE (reference sequence). The CDR3 here is CASSSAKSGGNYNEQFF. The CDR3 nucleotides read TGTGCCAGCAGCTCGGCGAAGTCGGGGGGGAACTACAATGAGCAGTTCTTC. Complete variable domain (other parts from reference TRBV5-4 and TRBJ2-1): ETGVTQSPTHLIKTRGQQVTLRCSSQSGHNTVSWYQQALGQGPQFIFQYYREEENGRGNFPPRFSGLQFPNYSSELNVNALELDDSALYLCASSSAKSGGNYNEQFFGPGTRLTVL.

This sequence joins TRBV19 and TRBJ2-2, with D perhaps given as TRBD1 or TRBD2 (5 bases each). Germline V lookup: CDR1 LNHDA, CDR2 SQIVND (reference sequence). V dropped 11 bases and J dropped 1 base, with 20 bases sitting between them. The CDR3 sequence is 16 residues long. Written as DNA, the CDR3 is TGTGCCTCAGCCCCGGTGAGGGGACGGAACACCGGGGAGCTGTTTTTT. Encoded protein: CASAPVRGRNTGELFF.

The V and J genes are TRBV6-5 and TRBJ2-3; 12 bases agree with TRBD2. This CDR3 contains 15 residues. Germline-derived CDR1 and CDR2 are MNHEY and SVGAGI. Trimming removed 5 bases from V and 3 bases from J; junction bases left unmatched: 3. DNA for the CDR3: TGTGCCAGCAGTAAACTAGCGGGGGGTACAGATACGCAGTATTTT. It specifies CASSKLAGGTDTQYF.

The chain combines TRBV4-2 with TRBJ2-1; 12 bases are a match to TRBD2. Looked up from germline, CDR1 is LGHNA and CDR2 is YNFKEQ. The CDR3 is 17 amino acids. The trim removed 1 base at V and 9 bases at J, leaving 10 bases unmatched. CDR3 nucleotides: TGTGCCAGCAGCCAAGGGCACGCTAGCGGGGGGGCGGGTGAGCAGTTCTTC. This gives the protein CASSQGHASGGAGEQFF.

This clone was seen only a few times. The chain has TRBV19 and TRBJ1-5; no firm D call. V lost 3 bases to trimming and J lost 5 bases, with 5 bases between them. The CDR3 is 12 residues long. The germline V gene has CDR1 LNHDA and CDR2 SQIVND (reference sequence). The CDR3 spells CASSIEHQPQHF. CDR3 in DNA: TGTGCCAGTAGTATTGAGCATCAGCCCCAGCATTTT.

This clone was observed a handful of times. The rearrangement uses TRBV4-2 and TRBJ1-5; D unclear. Germline lookup yields CDR1 LGHNA and CDR2 YNFKEQ. This CDR3 comprises 15 residues. The V and J ends lost 2 bases and 3 bases respectively, with 11 bases between them. The CDR3 loop reads CASSQSNSPNQPQHF. The CDR3 nucleotides read TGTGCCAGCAGCCAATCGAACAGCCCCAATCAGCCCCAGCATTTT.

The CDR3 nucleotides are TGTGCCAGTAGTAATTGGGGGTCCGAGCAGTACTTC. It translates to CASSNWGSEQYF. The chain recombines TRBV19 with TRBJ2-7; D tentatively fits TRBD1 or TRBD2 (5 bases each). V lost 4 bases to trimming and J lost 6 bases, with 10 bases between them. This CDR3 has 12 amino acids. Germline V gene lookup returns CDR1 LNHDA and CDR2 SQIVND (reference sequence).

The J gene is TRBJ2-7, the V gene TRBV6-2 or TRBV6-3, with 7 positions matching TRBD1. The CDR3 extends over 14 amino acids. The V segment lost 4 bases and the J segment 3 bases; nucleotides outside the gene matches: 6. Germline CDR1 reads MNHEY; CDR2 reads SVGEGT. CDR3 nucleotide sequence: TGTGCCAGCAGTTCACAGGGGCCTCTCTACGAGCAGTACTTC. This gives the protein CASSSQGPLYEQYF.

The V call is TRBV10-3, the J call TRBJ2-5, with TRBD2 matching 13 bases. J gave up 1 base and V 6 bases, and 2 bases lay outside the gene matches. This CDR3 spans 15 amino acids. Per germline, CDR1 ENHRY and CDR2 SYGVKD. CDR3 residues: CAISGLAGVQETQYF. CDR3 coding DNA: TGTGCCATCAGCGGACTAGCGGGGGTCCAAGAGACCCAGTACTTC.

The chain joins TRBV20-1 to TRBJ2-3; unclear D gene. Germline V lookup: CDR1 DFQATT, CDR2 SNEGSKA (reference sequence). V lost 4 bases to trimming and J lost 2 bases, with 4 bases between them. The CDR3 runs to 11 residues. This CDR3 is CSATLTDTQYF. The DNA for the CDR3 is TGCAGTGCTACCCTCACAGATACGCAGTATTTT.

The genes are TRBV9 and TRBJ2-3; possibly TRBD1 for D (6 bases). The CDR3 contains 14 residues. From germline, CDR1 is SGDLS and CDR2 YYNGEE. Trimming shortened V by 3 bases and J by 6 bases, and 14 bases separated the two germline ends. Written as DNA, the CDR3 is TGTGCCAGCAGCGGCCTGGGGGCCGGGGATACGCAGTATTTT. The encoded protein is CASSGLGAGDTQYF.

The rearrangement links TRBV29-1 to TRBJ2-5, with TRBD2 matching 14 bases. The CDR3 contains 13 residues. The V gene's germline CDR1 is SQVTM and CDR2 ANQGSEA. After removal of 7 bases from V and 5 bases from J, the junction contained 3 bases not matched to a gene. In DNA, the CDR3 is TGCAGCGGACGACTAGCGGGAGGGGAGACCCAGTACTTC. Translation gives CSGRLAGGETQYF.

CDR3 sequence (DNA): TGTGCCTGGCAAGTTGGAAACAATCAGCCCCAGCATTTT. This codes for CAWQVGNNQPQHF. The chain is built from TRBV30 and TRBJ1-5; D is undetermined. Germline CDR1 and CDR2: GTSNPN and SVGIG (reference sequence). The CDR3 loop spans 13 amino acids. The V end was cut by 5 bases, the J end by 3 bases, with 11 bases between.

The rearrangement joins TRBV4-1 to TRBJ1-4; TRBD1 aligns across 7 bases. This CDR3 has 16 amino acids. Trimming took 1 base from V and 8 from J; bases not matched to a gene: 10. Germline V lookup: CDR1 MGHRA, CDR2 YSYEKL. DNA for the CDR3: TGCGCCAGCAGCCAAGTTCCCGGGACAGAATCCGAAAAACTGTTTTTT. Translated, it gives CASSQVPGTESEKLFF.